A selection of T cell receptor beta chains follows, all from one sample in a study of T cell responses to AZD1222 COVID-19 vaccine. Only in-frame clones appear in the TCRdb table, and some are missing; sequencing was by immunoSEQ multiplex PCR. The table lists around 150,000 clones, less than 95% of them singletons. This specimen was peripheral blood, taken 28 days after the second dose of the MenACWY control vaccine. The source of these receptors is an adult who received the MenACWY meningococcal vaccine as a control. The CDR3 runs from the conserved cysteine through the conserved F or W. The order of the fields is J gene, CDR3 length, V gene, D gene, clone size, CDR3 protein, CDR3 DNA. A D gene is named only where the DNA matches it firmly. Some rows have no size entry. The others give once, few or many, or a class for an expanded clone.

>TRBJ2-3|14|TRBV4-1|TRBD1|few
CASSQETGGSGQYF
TGCGCCAGCAGCCAAGAAACAGGGGGAAGTGGGCAGTATTTT
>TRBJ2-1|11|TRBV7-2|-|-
CASSLFHEQFF
TGTGCCAGCAGCTTATTCCATGAGCAGTTCTTC
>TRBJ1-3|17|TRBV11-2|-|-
CASSGMRGGASGNTIYF
TGTGCCAGCAGCGGTATGCGGGGGGGGGCATCTGGAAACACCATATATTTT
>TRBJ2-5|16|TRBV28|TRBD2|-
CASSLSLAGAQETQYF
TGTGCCAGCAGTTTATCACTAGCGGGAGCCCAAGAGACCCAGTACTTC
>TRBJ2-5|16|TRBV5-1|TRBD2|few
CASSLALQGGGETQYF
TGCGCCAGCAGCTTGGCATTGCAGGGCGGGGGAGAGACCCAGTACTTC
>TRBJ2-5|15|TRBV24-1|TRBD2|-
CATSDFSGSQETQYF
TGTGCCACCAGTGATTTTAGCGGGAGTCAAGAGACCCAGTACTTC
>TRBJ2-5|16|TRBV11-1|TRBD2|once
CASSLAAGGNGETQYF
TGTGCCAGCAGCTTAGCAGCGGGAGGGAATGGGGAGACCCAGTACTTC
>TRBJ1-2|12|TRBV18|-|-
CASLRGDYGYTF
TGTGCCAGCCTCAGGGGCGACTATGGCTACACCTTC
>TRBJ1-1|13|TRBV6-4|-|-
CASSAGANTEAFF
TGTGCCAGCAGCGCCGGCGCGAACACTGAAGCTTTCTTT
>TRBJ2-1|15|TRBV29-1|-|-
CSVEGGGQEYNEQFF
TGCAGCGTTGAAGGGGGGGGACAGGAATACAATGAGCAGTTCTTC
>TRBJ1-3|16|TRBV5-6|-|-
CASSLVGGLSGNTIYF
TGTGCCAGCAGCTTGGTTGGGGGGCTATCTGGAAACACCATATATTTT
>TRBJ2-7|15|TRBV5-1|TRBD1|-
CASSHRTGGGYEQYF
TGCGCCAGCAGCCACCGGACAGGGGGCGGCTACGAGCAGTACTTC
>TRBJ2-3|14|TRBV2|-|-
CASKTDSTTDTQYF
TGTGCCAGCAAGACGGACAGCACCACAGATACGCAGTATTTT
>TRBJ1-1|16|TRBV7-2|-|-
CASSSRASPSGTEAFF
TGTGCCAGCAGCTCCCGGGCCTCCCCGAGTGGGACTGAAGCTTTCTTT
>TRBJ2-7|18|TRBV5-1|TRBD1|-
CASSLAPGRDRGLYEQYF
TGCGCCAGCAGCTTGGCCCCCGGACGGGACAGGGGGCTCTACGAGCAGTACTTC
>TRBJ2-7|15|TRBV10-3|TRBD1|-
CAISDPQGQTYEQYF
TGTGCCATCAGTGACCCCCAGGGACAGACCTACGAGCAGTACTTC
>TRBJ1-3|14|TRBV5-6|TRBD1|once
CASSSGTVGNTIYF
TGTGCCAGCAGCTCCGGGACAGTCGGAAACACCATATATTTT
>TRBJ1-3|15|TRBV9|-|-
CASSGQALSGNTIYF
TGTGCCAGCAGCGGCCAGGCTCTCTCTGGAAACACCATATATTTT
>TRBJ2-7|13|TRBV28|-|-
CARQLGRSYEQYF
TGTGCCAGGCAGTTAGGGAGATCCTACGAGCAGTACTTC
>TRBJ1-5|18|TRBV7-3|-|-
CASSYQGTDRYSNQPQHF
TGTGCCAGCAGCTACCAAGGGACGGACCGATATAGCAATCAGCCCCAGCATTTT
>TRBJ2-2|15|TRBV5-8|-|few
CASSLAARATGELFF
TGTGCCAGCAGCTTGGCGGCCAGGGCCACCGGGGAGCTGTTTTTT
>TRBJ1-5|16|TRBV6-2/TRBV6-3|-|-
CASSPPRGRGDQPQHF
TGTGCCAGCAGTCCCCCTCGGGGCAGGGGTGACCAGCCCCAGCATTTT
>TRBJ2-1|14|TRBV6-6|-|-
CASSYSSGNNEQFF
TGTGCCAGCAGTTACTCATCGGGGAACAATGAGCAGTTCTTC
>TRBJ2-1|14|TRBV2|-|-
CASSEGPNYNEQFF
TGTGCCAGCAGTGAGGGACCCAACTACAATGAGCAGTTCTTC
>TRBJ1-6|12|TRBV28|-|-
CASTGGDSPLHF
TGTGCCAGCACGGGGGGGGATTCACCCCTCCACTTT
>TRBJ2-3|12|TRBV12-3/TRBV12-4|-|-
CASSLSTDTQYF
TGTGCCAGCAGTTTAAGCACAGATACGCAGTATTTT
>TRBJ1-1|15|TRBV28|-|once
CASRPTGRGNTEAFF
TGTGCCAGCAGGCCAACGGGCAGGGGGAACACTGAAGCTTTCTTT
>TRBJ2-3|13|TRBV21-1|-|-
CASSRQGTDTQYF
TGTGCCAGCAGCAGACAGGGCACAGATACGCAGTATTTT
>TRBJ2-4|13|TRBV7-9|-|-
CASSSGAKNIQYF
TGTGCCAGCAGCTCGGGGGCCAAAAACATTCAGTACTTC
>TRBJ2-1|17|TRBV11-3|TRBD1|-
CASSLDPGQGGYNEQFF
TGTGCCAGCAGCTTAGATCCGGGACAGGGGGGGTACAATGAGCAGTTCTTC
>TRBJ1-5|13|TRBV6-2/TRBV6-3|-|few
CASSGWSNQPQHF
TGTGCCAGCAGTGGGTGGAGCAATCAGCCCCAGCATTTT
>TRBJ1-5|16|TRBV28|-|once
CASSLRPPSGVQPQHF
TGTGCCAGCAGTTTAAGGCCCCCAAGTGGCGTTCAGCCCCAGCATTTT
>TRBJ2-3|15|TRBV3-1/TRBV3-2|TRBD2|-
CASSPMTSGPDTQYF
TGTGCCAGCAGCCCTATGACTAGCGGACCAGATACGCAGTATTTT
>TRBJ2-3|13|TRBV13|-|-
CASSFRPADTQYF
TGTGCCAGCAGCTTCCGCCCGGCAGATACGCAGTATTTT
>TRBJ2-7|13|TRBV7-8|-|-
CASSLDTGTEQYF
TGTGCCAGCAGCTTAGATACCGGGACAGAGCAGTACTTC
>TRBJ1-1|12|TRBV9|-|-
CASSPGPGLAFF
TGTGCCAGCAGCCCCGGCCCTGGGTTGGCTTTCTTT
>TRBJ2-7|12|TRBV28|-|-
CASSRLGYEQYF
TGTGCCAGCAGTCGGCTAGGCTACGAGCAGTACTTC
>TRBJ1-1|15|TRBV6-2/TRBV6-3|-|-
CASSYGGRENTEAFF
TGTGCCAGCAGTTACGGGGGACGGGAGAACACTGAAGCTTTCTTT
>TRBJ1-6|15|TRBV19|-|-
CASSTGGEGKSPLHF
TGTGCCAGTAGTACTGGGGGGGAAGGTAAATCACCCCTCCACTTT
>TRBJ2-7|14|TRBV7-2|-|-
CASSPPPGWYEQYF
TGTGCCAGCAGCCCACCCCCGGGATGGTACGAGCAGTACTTC
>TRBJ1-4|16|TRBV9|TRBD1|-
CASSVGQGATNEKLFF
TGTGCCAGCAGCGTCGGACAGGGGGCAACTAATGAAAAACTGTTTTTT
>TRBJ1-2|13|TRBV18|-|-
CASSPRGEDGYTF
TGTGCCAGCTCACCAAGGGGAGAGGATGGCTACACCTTC
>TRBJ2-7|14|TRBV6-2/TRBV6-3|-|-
CASSYGTRSREQYF
TGTGCCAGCAGTTACGGCACTAGGTCTCGGGAGCAGTACTTC
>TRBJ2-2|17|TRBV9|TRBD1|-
CASRANPGTGNTGELFF
TGTGCCAGCAGGGCAAACCCCGGGACAGGGAACACCGGGGAGCTGTTTTTT
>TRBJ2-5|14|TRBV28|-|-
CASSPGERQETQYF
TGTGCCAGCAGCCCTGGGGAGCGCCAAGAGACCCAGTACTTC
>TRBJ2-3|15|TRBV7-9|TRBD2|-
CASSGPGRTTDTQYF
TGTGCCAGCAGCGGACCCGGGAGGACCACAGATACGCAGTATTTT
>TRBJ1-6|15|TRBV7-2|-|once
CASSSQGSYNSPLHF
TGTGCCAGCAGCTCCCAGGGTTCCTATAATTCACCCCTCCACTTT
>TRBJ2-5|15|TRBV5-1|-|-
CASSSGGVAFETQYF
TGCGCCAGCAGCTCTGGTGGGGTGGCTTTTGAGACCCAGTACTTC
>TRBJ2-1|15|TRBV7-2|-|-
CASSPTQGGQHEQFF
TGTGCCAGCAGCCCAACCCAGGGTGGGCAGCATGAGCAGTTCTTC
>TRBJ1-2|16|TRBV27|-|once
CASSFMFPGLNYGYTF
TGTGCCAGCAGTTTCATGTTCCCGGGGCTGAACTATGGCTACACCTTC
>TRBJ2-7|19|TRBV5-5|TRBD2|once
CASSLAPLDSGVPPYEQYF
TGTGCCAGCAGCTTGGCTCCCCTAGATAGCGGGGTCCCCCCCTACGAGCAGTACTTC
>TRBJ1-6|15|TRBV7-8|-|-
CASSLGRGGNSPLHF
TGTGCCAGCAGCTTGGGAAGGGGAGGGAATTCACCCCTCCACTTT
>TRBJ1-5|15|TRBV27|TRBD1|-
CASSLDRGGNQPQHF
TGTGCCAGCTCCTTGGACAGGGGAGGCAATCAGCCCCAGCATTTT
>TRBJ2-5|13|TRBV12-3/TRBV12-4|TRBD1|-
CASRMTGQETQYF
TGTGCCAGCAGGATGACAGGGCAAGAGACCCAGTACTTC
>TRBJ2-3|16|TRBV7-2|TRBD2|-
CASSLGVAGYTDTQYF
TGTGCCAGCAGCTTAGGCGTAGCGGGGTACACAGATACGCAGTATTTT
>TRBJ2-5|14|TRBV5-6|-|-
CASSLVNSQETQYF
TGTGCCAGCAGCTTAGTAAACAGCCAAGAGACCCAGTACTTC
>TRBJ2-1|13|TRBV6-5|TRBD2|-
CASNGGAPHEQFF
TGTGCCAGCAACGGGGGGGCCCCCCATGAGCAGTTCTTC
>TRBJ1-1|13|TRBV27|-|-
CASSLSRSTEAFF
TGTGCCAGCAGTTTATCTCGGAGCACTGAAGCTTTCTTT
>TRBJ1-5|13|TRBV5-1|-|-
CASSRDMHQPQHF
TGCGCCAGCAGCCGGGACATGCATCAGCCCCAGCATTTT